Each of the 28 T cell receptor beta chains below was sequenced from the same sample in a study of blood T cell repertoires in COVID-19. Measured with immunoSEQ multiplex PCR; TCRdb has only the in-frame clones, and not every one. This sample has 70,000 to 75,000 clones; roughly 79% occur once, and the top ten carry 20% to 25%. Sequences were obtained from peripheral blood. The source is a woman in her sixties or seventies with acute or convalescent COVID-19.

The rearrangement links TRBV29-1 to TRBJ2-3; D is uncertain. Trimming cost V 6 bases and J 2 bases, with 12 bases left between them. The CDR3 consists of 13 residues. Germline values: CDR1 SQVTM, CDR2 ANQGSEA. CDR3 residues: CSVQYKSTDTQYF. The CDR3 nucleotides are TGCAGCGTCCAGTATAAGTCCACAGATACGCAGTATTTT.

This clone was seen more than once but under ten times. The rearrangement joins TRBV7-9 to TRBJ2-3, with D unresolved. V dropped 1 base and J dropped 3 bases, with 11 bases sitting between them. This CDR3 is 15 amino acids long. Germline V CDR1 and CDR2: SEHNR, FQNEAQ (reference sequence). The CDR3 coding sequence is TGTGCCAGCAGCTTAGTGAGCGCTGGGACAGATACGCAGTATTTT. This sequence encodes CASSLVSAGTDTQYF.

This chain uses TRBV5-1 with TRBJ1-2; tentatively, D is TRBD1 (6 bases). CDR3 length: 16 amino acids. Per the germline V gene, CDR1 is SGHRS and CDR2 is YFSETQ. Trimming took 2 bases from V and 4 from J, leaving 18 bases between them. CDR3: CASSLNQQGPVYGYTF. The CDR3 DNA reads TGCGCCAGCAGCTTAAACCAACAGGGCCCAGTCTATGGCTACACCTTC.

The chain carries TRBV3-1 (or the pseudogene TRBV3-2) and TRBJ2-3, with 8 bases that match TRBD2. Per the germline V gene, CDR1 is LGHDT and CDR2 is YNNKEL (reference sequence). The CDR3 totals 21 residues. Losses at the gene ends were 1 base for V and 10 bases for J; bases not matched to a gene: 28. CDR3 nucleotide sequence: TGTGCCAGCAGCCAAGGGGGTGCGAGCGGGGGCTACCAGGCAAGGGGAAATCCGCAGTATTTT. Translated, it gives CASSQGGASGGYQARGNPQYF.

V gene TRBV15 combines with J gene TRBJ2-7; 9 bases line up with TRBD2. This CDR3 has 15 amino acids. The J segment lost 4 bases and the V segment lost 1 base, leaving 5 bases of the junction unmatched. Germline values: CDR1 LNHNV, CDR2 YYDKDF (reference sequence). CDR3 bases: TGTGCCACCAGCAGAGCGCGGGCGGGAGGGTACGAGCAGTACTTC. Amino acids: CATSRARAGGYEQYF.

The J gene is TRBJ1-1, the V gene TRBV10-1; TRBD1 matches at 7 bases. The CDR3 consists of 14 residues. Germline V CDR1 and CDR2: WNHNN, SYGVQD (reference sequence). Losses at the gene ends were 6 bases for V and 1 base for J; bases not matched to a gene: 5. The CDR3 here is CASSVGGSNTEAFF. For the CDR3, the DNA is TGCGCCAGCAGCGTAGGGGGCTCGAACACTGAAGCTTTCTTT.

The DNA for the CDR3 is TGCGCCAGCAGCCCCCCTAGCGGAAGAGGGAACACCGGGGAGCTGTTTTTT. This translates into CASSPPSGRGNTGELFF. The chain is built from TRBV5-1 and TRBJ2-2; 7 nucleotides agree with TRBD2. The length of the CDR3 is 17 residues. The J segment lost 1 base and the V segment lost 4 bases, leaving 10 bases of the junction unmatched. Germline CDR1 reads SGHRS; CDR2 reads YFSETQ.

The V call is TRBV28, the J call TRBJ1-1; D remains unclear. This CDR3 has 12 amino acids. V shed 5 bases and J shed 6 bases, with 10 bases lying between them. Germline loops: CDR1 MDHEN, CDR2 SYDVKM. CDR3 DNA: TGTGCCAGCAGTCTTAACGGGGCTGAAGCTTTCTTT. Protein sequence: CASSLNGAEAFF.

This clone has more than one count but fewer than ten. V usage is TRBV28 and J usage is TRBJ1-3; 7 bases line up with TRBD1. V shed 4 bases and J 1 base; nucleotides not matched to a gene: 10. From germline, CDR1 is MDHEN and CDR2 SYDVKM. The CDR3 contains 17 residues. The CDR3 is CASSSIAGGYSGNTIYF. CDR3 in DNA: TGTGCCAGCAGTTCGATCGCAGGGGGTTATTCTGGAAACACCATATATTTT.

The V and J genes are TRBV6-5 and TRBJ1-2, with D possibly being TRBD1 (6 bases). Trimming took 0 bases from V and 12 from J, leaving 17 bases between them. The CDR3 has 14 amino acids. The V gene's germline CDR1 is MNHEY and CDR2 SVGAGI. CDR3 nucleotides: TGTGCCAGCAGTTACTCGGGGGCGGGTCCCGGAGACACCTTC. Translation: CASSYSGAGPGDTF.

The V and J genes are TRBV27 and TRBJ2-7; 8 nucleotides line up with TRBD2. V dropped 0 bases and J dropped 5; count of bases not matched to a gene: 15. The CDR3 is made up of 18 amino acids. The germline CDR1 and CDR2 sequences are MNHEY and SMNVEV (reference sequence). This CDR3 is CASSLSPGGRRGAHEQYF. CDR3 DNA: TGTGCCAGCAGTTTATCGCCGGGTGGACGGCGGGGGGCCCACGAGCAGTACTTC.

CDR3 region: CASSLLDSGNTIYF. The CDR3 DNA is TGCGCCAGCAGCTTATTAGACTCTGGAAACACCATATATTTT. The rearrangement links TRBV5-1 to TRBJ1-3; D is unclear. The germline V gene has CDR1 SGHRS and CDR2 YFSETQ. The length of the CDR3 is 14 residues. Between the trimmed V and J ends, which lost 2 bases and 0 bases, there was a span of 6 bases.

As DNA, the CDR3 is TGTGCCAGCAGCCAAGAGCTAGCGGGAGTCACCGGGGAGCTGTTTTTT. It codes for CASSQELAGVTGELFF. The chain links TRBV4-2 to TRBJ2-2; 10 nucleotides agree with TRBD2. Germline V gene lookup returns CDR1 LGHNA and CDR2 YNFKEQ. With V trimmed by 0 bases and J by 4 bases, 2 bases remained unmatched. This CDR3 contains 16 residues.

The gene calls are TRBV11-1 and TRBJ2-1, with 8 bases identical to TRBD1. The CDR3 length is 15 residues. Trimming removed 6 bases from V and 7 bases from J; junction bases left unmatched: 11. Germline V lookup: CDR1 SGHAT, CDR2 FQDESV (reference sequence). The CDR3 protein is CASSSGQGGWNEQFF. CDR3 bases: TGTGCCAGCAGTTCTGGACAGGGAGGTTGGAATGAGCAGTTCTTC.

The chain is built from TRBV3-1 (or the pseudogene TRBV3-2) and TRBJ2-1, with TRBD1 matching over 9 bases. The V gene's germline CDR1 is LGHDT and CDR2 YNNKEL (reference sequence). This CDR3 spans 19 amino acids. V gave up 5 bases and J gave up 0 bases; unmatched junction bases: 14. As DNA, the CDR3 is TGTGCCAGCAGCGCGACAGGGGGTGCTACCCCTAGCTCCTACAATGAGCAGTTCTTC. Translated, it gives CASSATGGATPSSYNEQFF.

There are a few counts of this clone. The gene calls are TRBV28 and TRBJ1-5, with D possibly being TRBD1 (5 bases). CDR1 is MDHEN and CDR2 is SYDVKM in the germline V gene. With 5 bases removed from V and 6 bases from J, the gap between germline ends came to 20 bases. This CDR3 is built from 16 residues. The CDR3 sequence is CASSEFPGSSLQPQHF. The CDR3 nucleotides are TGTGCCAGCAGTGAATTTCCAGGGTCGTCTCTTCAGCCCCAGCATTTT.

This rearrangement joins TRBV19 to TRBJ1-6; D not resolved. This CDR3 contains 15 residues. The germline gives CDR1 LNHDA, CDR2 SQIVND (reference sequence). Trimming left V 5 bases short and J 5 bases short, with 13 bases between. CDR3 amino acids: CASSGWRRDNSPLHF. CDR3 nucleotide sequence: TGTGCCAGTAGTGGGTGGCGGCGGGATAATTCACCCCTCCACTTT.

The rearrangement joins TRBV7-6 to TRBJ1-3, with 7 bases lining up with TRBD1. The J segment lost 0 bases and the V segment lost 5 bases, leaving 7 bases of the junction unmatched. The CDR3 has 16 residues. The V gene's germline CDR1 is SGHVS and CDR2 FNYEAQ. In DNA, the CDR3 is TGTGCCAGCAGCGCTACAGGGGCCAGCTCTGGAAACACCATATATTTT. Translated, it gives CASSATGASSGNTIYF.

The rearrangement joins TRBV2 to TRBJ2-7; maybe TRBD1 (6 bases). V gave up 4 bases and J gave up 7 bases, with 17 bases separating them. This CDR3 comprises 14 residues. Germline V CDR1 and CDR2: SNHLY, FYNNEI. CDR3 in amino acids: CASSAGLQGREQYF. CDR3 DNA: TGTGCCAGCAGTGCGGGGTTACAGGGTAGGGAGCAGTACTTC.

The chain is built from TRBV19 and TRBJ1-2, with D unclear. CDR1 and CDR2 from the germline V gene are LNHDA and SQIVND (reference sequence). Trimming took off 1 base at V and 6 bases at J, with 15 bases between the two ends. The CDR3 loop spans 15 amino acids. CDR3 in amino acids: CASSIGGRQAHGYTF. The CDR3 DNA sequence: TGTGCCAGTAGTATAGGAGGGAGGCAGGCCCATGGCTACACCTTC.

This clone was detected only a few times. The chain joins TRBV28 to TRBJ2-5; 8 nucleotides agree with TRBD1. CDR1 MDHEN and CDR2 SYDVKM come from the germline V gene. J lost 5 bases, V lost 6 bases, and 8 bases had no gene match. The CDR3 covers 14 residues. As DNA, the CDR3 is TGTGCCAGCAGAGCCGGACAGGGATGGGAGACCCAGTACTTC. Amino acid sequence: CASRAGQGWETQYF.

This clone showed up just a few times. This chain joins TRBV6-2 or TRBV6-3 and TRBJ1-1; 7 bases are shared with TRBD1. With V trimmed by 5 bases and J by 0 bases, 6 bases remained unmatched. This CDR3 comprises 15 residues. Germline values: CDR1 MNHEY, CDR2 SVGEGT. The DNA for the CDR3 is TGTGCCAGCAGTCCGGGACAGACCATGAACACTGAAGCTTTCTTT. This encodes CASSPGQTMNTEAFF.

This clone was found a few times. CDR3 coding DNA: TGTGCCAGCAGTCCATTCCGCGGGACAGATAGCAATCAGCCCCAGCATTTT. As protein: CASSPFRGTDSNQPQHF. The chain couples TRBV6-2 or TRBV6-3 to TRBJ1-5; 7 positions agree with TRBD1. Germline V lookup: CDR1 MNHEY, CDR2 SVGEGT. J lost 0 bases, V lost 5 bases, and 10 bases had no gene match. CDR3 size: 17 residues.

V is TRBV5-1 and J is TRBJ1-4; 10 positions agree with TRBD1. Germline CDR1 reads SGHRS; CDR2 reads YFSETQ. V trimming: 7 bases; J trimming: 6 bases; junction bases outside the gene matches: 6. The CDR3 length is 14 residues. The CDR3 region is CASGSGTGDEKLFF. CDR3 coding DNA: TGCGCCAGCGGCTCCGGGACAGGGGATGAAAAACTGTTTTTT.

The J gene is TRBJ1-3, the V gene TRBV6-1; D unclear. CDR3 length: 15 residues. Trimming cost V 2 bases and J 1 base, with 9 bases left between them. Germline V gene lookup returns CDR1 MNHNS and CDR2 SASEGT. CDR3 nucleotide sequence: TGTGCCAGCAGTGAACAACTGCAATCTGGAAACACCATATATTTT. Translation gives CASSEQLQSGNTIYF.

The chain joins TRBV28 to TRBJ2-2, with 10 bases aligning to TRBD2. V was pared by 5 bases and J by 7 bases, with 4 bases of the junction left unmatched. The CDR3 length is 14 residues. Germline lookup yields CDR1 MDHEN and CDR2 SYDVKM. Here the CDR3 DNA reads TGTGCCAGCAGTCAACTAGCGGGACACGGGGAGCTGTTTTTT. It is translated as CASSQLAGHGELFF.

This clone was seen only once. This chain uses TRBV19 with TRBJ2-7, with a weak D call TRBD2 (6 bases). There are 15 residues in the CDR3. The germline V and J ends were trimmed by 6 bases and 5 bases, with 20 bases remaining between them. Per the germline V gene, CDR1 is LNHDA and CDR2 is SQIVND (reference sequence). As DNA, the CDR3 is TGTGCCAGTAGCTCCCCTAAGGGAGGTATTCACGAGCAGTACTTC. Its translation is CASSSPKGGIHEQYF.

The rearrangement links TRBV11-2 to TRBJ2-1; D might be TRBD1 (6 bases). In germline, CDR1 is SGHAT, CDR2 FQNNGV. V lost 5 bases, J lost 0 bases, and 11 bases lay in between. The CDR3 has 15 amino acids. The DNA of the CDR3 is TGTGCCAGCAGCCCCCAGGGGAGCTCCTACAATGAGCAGTTCTTC. Translating gives CASSPQGSSYNEQFF.